The T cell receptor (beta chain) under discussion was sequenced for a study of blood T cell repertoires in COVID-19. As for the study in general: The United States, Italy and Spain were the sources of the acute and convalescent COVID-19 samples. PBMCs, B-cell-depleted T cells, or T cells were the source of the cDNA or gDNA that made up the material.

V lost 0 bases and J 14 bases, leaving 19 bases between the germline ends. The CDR3 is 14 amino acids. The germline V gene has CDR1 SEHNR and CDR2 FQNEAQ (reference sequence). It was during active infection that Seattle patients were enrolled and then longitudinally followed. In the authors' methods: From reference gene primer amplification, estimates of nucleated cell counts were derived. TCRdb's table, derived via immunoSEQ multiplex PCR, lists solely in-frame clones and lacks some. V, J and clone size reflect that table, while D and trimming were determined from the DNA. The sample lists roughly 250,000 clones, 91% occurring once.

The material sequenced was peripheral blood. The sequence derives from a person under 30 with COVID-19, enrolled during active disease. The chain is built from TRBV7-9 and TRBJ1-2, with D unresolved. The CDR3 loop is CASSLAQNTWAWTF. CDR3 nucleotide sequence: TGTGCCAGCAGCTTAGCGCAAAACACCTGGGCTTGGACCTTC.